The rows below give T cell receptor beta chains drawn from one sample of a study of T-cell reconstitution after alpha-beta-depleted transplantation in children. MiXCR, applied by TCRdb to the PCR reads, yields one record per CDR3 protein. The profile shows fewer than 150,000 distinct CDR3 sequences, about 23% of them singletons. The sequences come from PBMCs, mostly from graft donor cells, collected 180 days after TCRalphabeta/CD19-depleted stem cell transplant. The receptors here all came from a male patient between 2 and 15 years old who had a stem cell transplant for chronic granulomatous disease, so the T cells may come from the graft donor. Both conserved end residues are part of each CDR3. The order of the fields is D gene, clone size, J gene, V gene, CDR3 DNA, CDR3 protein. The D gene is left open where the match is weak. Clone size appears in some rows only: once, few, many, or a class for an expanded clone.

D: NA
size: NA
J: TRBJ2-1
V: TRBV20-1
DNA: TGCAGTGCTAGACTAAGACTAGACAATGAGCAGTTCTTC
CDR3: CSARLRLDNEQFF

D: NA
size: many
J: TRBJ2-5
V: TRBV29-1
DNA: TGCAGCGTTGAAGAGGGACTCCCGTACCAAGAGACCCAGTACTTC
CDR3: CSVEEGLPYQETQYF

D: NA
size: few
J: TRBJ1-1
V: TRBV4-3
DNA: TGCGCCAGCAGCCAAGACCGACTGGATTGGGACCGGGCTTTCTTT
CDR3: CASSQDRLDWDRAFF

D: NA
size: NA
J: TRBJ1-2
V: TRBV12-3/TRBV12-4
DNA: TGTGCCAGCAGTTTATTCTCAACTGGGAGCTACACCTTC
CDR3: CASSLFSTGSYTF

D: NA
size: NA
J: TRBJ1-1
V: TRBV6-5
DNA: TGTGCCAGCAGTTACTCCAGGTTGGAACATGAAGCTTTCTTT
CDR3: CASSYSRLEHEAFF

D: TRBD1
size: many
J: TRBJ1-1
V: TRBV12-3/TRBV12-4
DNA: TGTGCCAGCAGTTTAGGCCCGACAGGGGTGAACACTGAAGCTTTCTTT
CDR3: CASSLGPTGVNTEAFF

D: TRBD1
size: medium-sized
J: TRBJ2-1
V: TRBV12-3/TRBV12-4
DNA: TGTGCCAGCAGCTCAGACAGGGGGCACGAGCAGTTCTTC
CDR3: CASSSDRGHEQFF

D: NA
size: many
J: TRBJ2-1
V: TRBV15
DNA: TGTGCCACCAGCGGGGCTCACGGTTGGTTTGAGCAGTTCTTC
CDR3: CATSGAHGWFEQFF

D: TRBD2
size: many
J: TRBJ2-7
V: TRBV28
DNA: TGTGCCAGCAGTCCTCGAGCGGGAGTAATATCCTACGAGCAGTACTTC
CDR3: CASSPRAGVISYEQYF

D: TRBD2
size: many
J: TRBJ2-5
V: TRBV20-1
DNA: TGCAGTGCTAGAGTGATTTTGCGGGGGGGCGAGACCCAGTACTTC
CDR3: CSARVILRGGETQYF